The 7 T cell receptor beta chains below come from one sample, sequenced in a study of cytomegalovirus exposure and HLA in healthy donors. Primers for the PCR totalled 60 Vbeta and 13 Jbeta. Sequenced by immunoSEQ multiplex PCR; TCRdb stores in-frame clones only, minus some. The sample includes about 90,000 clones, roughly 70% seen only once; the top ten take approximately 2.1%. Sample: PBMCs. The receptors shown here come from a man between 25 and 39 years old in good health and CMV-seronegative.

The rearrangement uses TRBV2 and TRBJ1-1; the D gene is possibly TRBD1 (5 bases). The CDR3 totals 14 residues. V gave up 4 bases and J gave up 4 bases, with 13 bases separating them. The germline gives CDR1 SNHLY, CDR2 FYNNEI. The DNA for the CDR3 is TGTGCCAGCAGTGTAACAGGAGAAACCACTGAAGCTTTCTTT. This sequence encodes CASSVTGETTEAFF. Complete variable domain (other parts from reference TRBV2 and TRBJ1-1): EPEVTQTPSHQVTQMGQEVILRCVPISNHLYFYWYRQILGQKVEFLVSFYNNEISEKSEIFDDQFSVERPDGSNFTLKIRSTKLEDSAMYFCASSVTGETTEAFFGQGTRLTVV.

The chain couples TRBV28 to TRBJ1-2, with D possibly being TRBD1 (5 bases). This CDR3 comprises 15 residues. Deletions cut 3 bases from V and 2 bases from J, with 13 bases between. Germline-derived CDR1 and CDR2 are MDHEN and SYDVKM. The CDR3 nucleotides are TGTGCCAGCAGTTTCATCGGGGGTTCGAACTATGGCTACACCTTC. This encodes CASSFIGGSNYGYTF.

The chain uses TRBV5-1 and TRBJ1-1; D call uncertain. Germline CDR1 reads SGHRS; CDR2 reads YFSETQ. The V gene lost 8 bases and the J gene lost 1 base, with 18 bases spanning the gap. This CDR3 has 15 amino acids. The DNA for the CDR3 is TGCGCCAGTTGGGGAGGTATTGATTGGAACACTGAAGCTTTCTTT. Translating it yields CASWGGIDWNTEAFF.

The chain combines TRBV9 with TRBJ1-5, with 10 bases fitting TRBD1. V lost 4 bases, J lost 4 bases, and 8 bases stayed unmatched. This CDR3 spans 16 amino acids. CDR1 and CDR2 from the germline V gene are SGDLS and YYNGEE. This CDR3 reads CASSPGTGAFNQPQHF. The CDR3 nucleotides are TGTGCCAGCAGCCCGGGGACAGGGGCGTTTAATCAGCCCCAGCATTTT. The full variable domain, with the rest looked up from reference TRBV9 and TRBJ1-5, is DSGVTQTPKHLITATGQRVTLRCSPRSGDLSVYWYQQSLDQGLQFLIQYYNGEERAKGNILERFSAQQFPDLHSELNLSSLELGDSALYFCASSPGTGAFNQPQHFGDGTRLSIL.

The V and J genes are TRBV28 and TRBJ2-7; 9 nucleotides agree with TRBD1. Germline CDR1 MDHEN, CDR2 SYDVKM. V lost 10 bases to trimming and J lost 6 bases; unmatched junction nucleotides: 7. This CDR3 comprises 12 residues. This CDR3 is CATLDRGSEQYF. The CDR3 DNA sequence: TGTGCCACCCTCGACAGGGGGAGCGAGCAGTACTTC. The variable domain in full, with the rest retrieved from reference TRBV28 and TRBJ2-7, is DVKVTQSSRYLVKRTGEKVFLECVQDMDHENMFWYRQDPGLGLRLIYFSYDVKMKEKGDIPEGYSVSREKKERFSLILESASTNQTSMYLCATLDRGSEQYFGPGTRLTVT.

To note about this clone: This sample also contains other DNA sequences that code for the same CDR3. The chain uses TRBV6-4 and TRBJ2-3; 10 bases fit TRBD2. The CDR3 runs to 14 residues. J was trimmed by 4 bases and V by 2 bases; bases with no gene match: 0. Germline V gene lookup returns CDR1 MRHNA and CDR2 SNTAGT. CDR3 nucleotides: TGTGCCAGCAGTGACAGCGGGGGGGCAGATACGCAGTATTTT. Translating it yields CASSDSGGADTQYF.

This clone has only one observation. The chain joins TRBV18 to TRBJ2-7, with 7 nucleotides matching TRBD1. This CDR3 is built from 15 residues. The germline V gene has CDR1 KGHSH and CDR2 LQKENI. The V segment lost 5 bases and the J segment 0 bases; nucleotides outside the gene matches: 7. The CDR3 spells CASSATGTVSYEQYF. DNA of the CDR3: TGTGCCAGCTCAGCTACCGGGACAGTCTCCTACGAGCAGTACTTC. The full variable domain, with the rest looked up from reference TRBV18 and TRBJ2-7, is NAGVMQNPRHLVRRRGQEARLRCSPMKGHSHVYWYRQLPEEGLKFMVYLQKENIIDESGMPKERFSAEFPKEGPSILRIQQVVRGDSAAYFCASSATGTVSYEQYFGPGTRLTVT.